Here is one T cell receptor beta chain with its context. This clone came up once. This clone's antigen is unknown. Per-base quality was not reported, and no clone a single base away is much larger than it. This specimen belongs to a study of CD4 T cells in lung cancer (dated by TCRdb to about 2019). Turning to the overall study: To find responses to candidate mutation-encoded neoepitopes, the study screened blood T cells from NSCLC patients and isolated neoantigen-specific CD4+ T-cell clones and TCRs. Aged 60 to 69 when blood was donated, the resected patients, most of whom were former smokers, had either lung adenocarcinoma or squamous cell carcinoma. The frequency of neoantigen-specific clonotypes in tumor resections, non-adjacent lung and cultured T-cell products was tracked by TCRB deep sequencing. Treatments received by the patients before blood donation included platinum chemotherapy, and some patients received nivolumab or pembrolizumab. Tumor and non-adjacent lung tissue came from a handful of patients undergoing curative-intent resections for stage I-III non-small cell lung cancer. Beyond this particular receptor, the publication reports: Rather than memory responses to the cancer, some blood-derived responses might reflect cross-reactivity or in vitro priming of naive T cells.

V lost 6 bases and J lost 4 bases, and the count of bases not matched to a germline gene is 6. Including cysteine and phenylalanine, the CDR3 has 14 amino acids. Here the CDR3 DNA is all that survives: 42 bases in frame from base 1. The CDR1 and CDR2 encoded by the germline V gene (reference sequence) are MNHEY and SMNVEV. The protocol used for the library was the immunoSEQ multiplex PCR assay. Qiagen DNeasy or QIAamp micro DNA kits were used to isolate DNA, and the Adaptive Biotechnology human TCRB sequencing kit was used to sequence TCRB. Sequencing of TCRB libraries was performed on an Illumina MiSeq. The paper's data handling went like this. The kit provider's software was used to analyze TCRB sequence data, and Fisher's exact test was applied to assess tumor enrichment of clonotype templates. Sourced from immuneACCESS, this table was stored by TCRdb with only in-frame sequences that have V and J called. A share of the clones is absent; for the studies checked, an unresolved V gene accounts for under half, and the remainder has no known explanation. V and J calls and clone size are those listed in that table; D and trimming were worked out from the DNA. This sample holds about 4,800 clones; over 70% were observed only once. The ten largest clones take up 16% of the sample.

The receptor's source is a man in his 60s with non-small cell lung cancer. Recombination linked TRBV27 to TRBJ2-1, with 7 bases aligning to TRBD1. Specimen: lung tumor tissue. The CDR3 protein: CASRRQGTYNEQFF. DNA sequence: TGTGCCAGCAGGAGACAGGGTACGTACAATGAGCAGTTCTTC.